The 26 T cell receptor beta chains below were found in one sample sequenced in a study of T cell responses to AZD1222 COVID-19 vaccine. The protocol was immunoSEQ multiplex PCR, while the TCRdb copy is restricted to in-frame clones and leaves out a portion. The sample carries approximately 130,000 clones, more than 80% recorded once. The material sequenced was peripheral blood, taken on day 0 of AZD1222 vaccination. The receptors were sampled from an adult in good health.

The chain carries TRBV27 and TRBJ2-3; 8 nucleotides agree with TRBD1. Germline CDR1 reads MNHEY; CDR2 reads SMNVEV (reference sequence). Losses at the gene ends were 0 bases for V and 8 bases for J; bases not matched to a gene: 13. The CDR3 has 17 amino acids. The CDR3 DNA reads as TGTGCCAGCAGTTTATCGCTGGGACAGGTAGTGGCAGGTACGCAGTATTTT. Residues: CASSLSLGQVVAGTQYF.

The CDR3 sequence is CSVLNWGRVYGYTF. The CDR3 DNA is TGCAGCGTCTTAAACTGGGGACGCGTCTATGGCTACACCTTC. The rearrangement uses TRBV29-1 and TRBJ1-2, with D perhaps matching TRBD1 (5 bases). The V and J ends lost 6 bases and 4 bases respectively, with 18 bases between them. The CDR3 has 14 residues. Germline CDR1 SQVTM, CDR2 ANQGSEA.

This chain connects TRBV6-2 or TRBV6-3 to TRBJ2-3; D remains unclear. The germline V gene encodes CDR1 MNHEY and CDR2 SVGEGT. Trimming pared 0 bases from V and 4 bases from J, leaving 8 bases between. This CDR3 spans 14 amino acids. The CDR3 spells CASSYSTWADTQYF. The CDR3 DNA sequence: TGTGCCAGCAGTTACTCGACCTGGGCAGATACGCAGTATTTT.

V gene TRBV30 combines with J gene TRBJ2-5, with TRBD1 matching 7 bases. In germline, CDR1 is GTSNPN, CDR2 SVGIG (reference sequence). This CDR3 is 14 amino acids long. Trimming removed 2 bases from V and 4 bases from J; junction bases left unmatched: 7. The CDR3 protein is CAWSLGQAGETQYF. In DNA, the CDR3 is TGTGCCTGGAGTCTCGGACAGGCAGGAGAGACCCAGTACTTC.

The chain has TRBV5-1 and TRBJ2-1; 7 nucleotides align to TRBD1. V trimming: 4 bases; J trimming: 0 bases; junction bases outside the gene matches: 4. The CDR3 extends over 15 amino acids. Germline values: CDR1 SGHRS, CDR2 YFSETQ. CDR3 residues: CASSDGQVSYNEQFF. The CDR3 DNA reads TGCGCCAGCAGCGACGGACAGGTCTCCTACAATGAGCAGTTCTTC.

CDR3 nucleotide sequence: TGTGCCAGCAGCCACGGGGCCAGGGGGCGTCATCAGCCCCAGCATTTT. Translation gives CASSHGARGRHQPQHF. The gene calls are TRBV14 and TRBJ1-5, with TRBD1 matching over 8 bases. CDR1 is SGHDN and CDR2 is FVKESK in the germline V gene. The CDR3 contains 16 residues. The V and J ends lost 3 bases and 5 bases, in that order; junction bases with no gene match: 9.

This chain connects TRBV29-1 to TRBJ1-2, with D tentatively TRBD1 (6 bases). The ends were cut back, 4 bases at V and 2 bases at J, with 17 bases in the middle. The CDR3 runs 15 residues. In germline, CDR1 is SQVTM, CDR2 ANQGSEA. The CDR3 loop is CSVGGSPRGNYGYTF. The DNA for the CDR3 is TGCAGCGTTGGAGGTTCCCCAAGGGGGAACTATGGCTACACCTTC. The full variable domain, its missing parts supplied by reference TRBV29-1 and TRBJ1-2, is SAVISQKPSRDICQRGTSLTIQCQVDSQVTMMFWYRQQPGQSLTLIATANQGSEATYESGFVIDKFPISRPNLTFSTLTVSNMSPEDSSIYLCSVGGSPRGNYGYTFGSGTRLTVV.

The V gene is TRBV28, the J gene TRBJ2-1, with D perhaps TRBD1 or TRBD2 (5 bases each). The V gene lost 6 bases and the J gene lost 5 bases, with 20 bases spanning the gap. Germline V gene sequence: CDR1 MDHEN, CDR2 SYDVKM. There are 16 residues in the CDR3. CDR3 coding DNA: TGTGCCAGCAGGTTCTCCGGGACCTCCCTGCACAATGAGCAGTTCTTC. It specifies CASRFSGTSLHNEQFF.

The CDR3: CASSLRARGGDNSPLHF. The DNA of the CDR3 is TGTGCCAGCAGTTTACGGGCTCGGGGGGGCGACAATTCACCCCTCCACTTT. The rearrangement joins TRBV27 to TRBJ1-6; D possibly corresponds to TRBD1 (6 bases). The CDR3 totals 17 residues. CDR1 is MNHEY and CDR2 is SMNVEV in the germline V gene (reference sequence). The V end was cut by 2 bases, the J end by 7 bases, with 18 bases between.

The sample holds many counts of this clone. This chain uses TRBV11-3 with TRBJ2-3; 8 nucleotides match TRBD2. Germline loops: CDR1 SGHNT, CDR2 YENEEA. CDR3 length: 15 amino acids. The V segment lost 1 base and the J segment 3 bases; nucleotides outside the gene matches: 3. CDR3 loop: CASSLGAGETDTQYF. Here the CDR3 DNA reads TGTGCCAGCAGCTTAGGAGCGGGAGAAACAGATACGCAGTATTTT. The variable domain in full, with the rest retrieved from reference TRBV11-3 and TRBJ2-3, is EAGVVQSPRYKIIEKKQPVAFWCNPISGHNTLYWYLQNLGQGPELLIRYENEEAVDDSQLPKDRFSAERLKGVDSTLKIQPAELGDSAVYLCASSLGAGETDTQYFGPGTRLTVL.

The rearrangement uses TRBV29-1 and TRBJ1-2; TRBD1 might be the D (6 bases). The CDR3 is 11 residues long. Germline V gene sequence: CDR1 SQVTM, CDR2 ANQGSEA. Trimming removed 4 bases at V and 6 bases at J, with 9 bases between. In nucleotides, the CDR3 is TGCAGCGTTGGGCAGGGGAATGGCTACACCTTC. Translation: CSVGQGNGYTF.

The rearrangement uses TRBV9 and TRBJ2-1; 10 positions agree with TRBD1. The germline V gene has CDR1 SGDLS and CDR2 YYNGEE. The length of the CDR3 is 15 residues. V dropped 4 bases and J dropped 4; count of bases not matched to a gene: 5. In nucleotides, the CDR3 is TGTGCCAGCAGCCAGACAGGGGGCCCGTACAATGAGCAGTTCTTC. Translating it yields CASSQTGGPYNEQFF.

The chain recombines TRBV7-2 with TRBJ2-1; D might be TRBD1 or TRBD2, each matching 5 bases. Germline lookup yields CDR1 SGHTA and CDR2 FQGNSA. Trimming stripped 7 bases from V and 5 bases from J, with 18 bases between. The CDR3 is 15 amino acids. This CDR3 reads CASTQPVWGNNEQFF. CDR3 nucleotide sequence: TGTGCCAGCACCCAACCGGTTTGGGGGAACAATGAGCAGTTCTTC.

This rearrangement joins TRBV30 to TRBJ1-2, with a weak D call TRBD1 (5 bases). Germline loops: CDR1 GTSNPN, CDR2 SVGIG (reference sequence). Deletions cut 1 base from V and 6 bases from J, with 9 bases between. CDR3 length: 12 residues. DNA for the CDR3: TGTGCCTGGAGTGCAGGGTTTCATGGCTACACCTTC. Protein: CAWSAGFHGYTF. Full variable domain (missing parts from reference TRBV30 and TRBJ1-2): SQTIHQWPATLVQPVGSPLSLECTVEGTSNPNLYWYRQAAGRGLQLLFYSVGIGQISSEVPQNLSASRPQDRQFILSSKKLLLSDSGFYLCAWSAGFHGYTFGSGTRLTVV.

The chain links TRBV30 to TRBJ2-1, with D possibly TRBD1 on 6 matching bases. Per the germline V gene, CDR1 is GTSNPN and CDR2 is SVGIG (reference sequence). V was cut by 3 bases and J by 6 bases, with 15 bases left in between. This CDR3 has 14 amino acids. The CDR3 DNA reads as TGTGCCTGGAGCAGAACAGGGTCAGCCAATGAGCAGTTCTTC. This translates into CAWSRTGSANEQFF.

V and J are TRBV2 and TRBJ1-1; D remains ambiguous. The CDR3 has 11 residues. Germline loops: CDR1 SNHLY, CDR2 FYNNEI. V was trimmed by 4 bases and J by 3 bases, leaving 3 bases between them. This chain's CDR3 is CASSVHTEAFF. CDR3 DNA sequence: TGTGCCAGCAGTGTTCACACTGAAGCTTTCTTT.

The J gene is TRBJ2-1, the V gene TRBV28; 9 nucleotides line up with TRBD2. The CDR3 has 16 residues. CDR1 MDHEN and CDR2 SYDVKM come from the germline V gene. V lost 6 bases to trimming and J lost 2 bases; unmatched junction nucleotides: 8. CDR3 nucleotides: TGTGCCAGCAGCAGCATAGCGGGAGCACCCTACAATGAGCAGTTCTTC. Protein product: CASSSIAGAPYNEQFF.

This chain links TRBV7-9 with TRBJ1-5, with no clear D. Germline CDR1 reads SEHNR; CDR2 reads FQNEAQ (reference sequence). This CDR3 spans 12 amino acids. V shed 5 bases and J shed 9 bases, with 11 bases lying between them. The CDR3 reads CASSLGSLPQHF. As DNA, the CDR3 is TGTGCCAGCAGCCTCGGATCCTTGCCCCAGCATTTT. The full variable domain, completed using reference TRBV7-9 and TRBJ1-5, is DTGVSQNPRHKITKRGQNVTFRCDPISEHNRLYWYRQTLGQGPEFLTYFQNEAQLEKSRLLSDRFSAERPKGSFSTLEIQRTEQGDSAMYLCASSLGSLPQHFGDGTRLSIL.

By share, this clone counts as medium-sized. The CDR3 DNA sequence: TGCAGCGTTGGGCTAGCGGCTGCCTCCGAGCAGTACTTC. Translated: CSVGLAAASEQYF. The V and J genes are TRBV29-1 and TRBJ2-7, with 7 bases aligning to TRBD2. The CDR3 spans 13 residues. Germline CDR1 SQVTM, CDR2 ANQGSEA. V lost 4 bases, J lost 6 bases, and 9 bases stayed unmatched.

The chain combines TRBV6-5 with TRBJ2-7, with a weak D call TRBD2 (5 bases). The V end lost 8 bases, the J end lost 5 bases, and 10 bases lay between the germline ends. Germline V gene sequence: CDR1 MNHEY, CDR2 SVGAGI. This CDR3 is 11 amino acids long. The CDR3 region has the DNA TGTGCCAGCGCGGGTGGGCACGAGCAGTACTTC. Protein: CASAGGHEQYF.

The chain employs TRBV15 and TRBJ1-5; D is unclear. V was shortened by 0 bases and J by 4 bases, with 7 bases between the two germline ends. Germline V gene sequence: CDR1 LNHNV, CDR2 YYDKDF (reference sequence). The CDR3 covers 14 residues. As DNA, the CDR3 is TGTGCCACCAGCAGAGATCGAGGGAATCAGCCCCAGCATTTT. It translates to CATSRDRGNQPQHF.

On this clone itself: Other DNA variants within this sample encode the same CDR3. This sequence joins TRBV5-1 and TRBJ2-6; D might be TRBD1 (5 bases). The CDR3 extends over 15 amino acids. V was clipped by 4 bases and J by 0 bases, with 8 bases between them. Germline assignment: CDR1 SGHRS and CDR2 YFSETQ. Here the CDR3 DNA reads TGCGCCAGCAGCCCAGGGATCTCTGGGGCCAACGTCCTGACTTTC. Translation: CASSPGISGANVLTF.

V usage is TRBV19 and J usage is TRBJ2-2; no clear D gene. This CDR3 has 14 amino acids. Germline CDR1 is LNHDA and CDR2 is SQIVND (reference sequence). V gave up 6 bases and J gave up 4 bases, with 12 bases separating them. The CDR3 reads CASSPWRSTGELFF. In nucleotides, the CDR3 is TGTGCCAGTAGCCCCTGGCGGTCCACCGGGGAGCTGTTTTTT. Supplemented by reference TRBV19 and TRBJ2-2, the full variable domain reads DGGITQSPKYLFRKEGQNVTLSCEQNLNHDAMYWYRQDPGQGLRLIYYSQIVNDFQKGDIAEGYSVSREKKESFPLTVTSAQKNPTAFYLCASSPWRSTGELFFGEGSRLTVL.

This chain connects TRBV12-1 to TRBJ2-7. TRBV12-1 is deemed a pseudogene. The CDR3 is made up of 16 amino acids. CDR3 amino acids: CARHKAPRVPSYEQYF. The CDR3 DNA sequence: TGTGCCAGACACAAAGCCCCTCGCGTTCCCTCCTACGAGCAGTACTTC.

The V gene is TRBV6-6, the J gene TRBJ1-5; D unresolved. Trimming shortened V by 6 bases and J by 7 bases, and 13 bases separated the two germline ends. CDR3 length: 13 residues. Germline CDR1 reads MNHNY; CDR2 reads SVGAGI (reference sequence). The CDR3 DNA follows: TGTGCCAGCAGCGAGGGAGGTGGGCAGCCCCAGCATTTT. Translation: CASSEGGGQPQHF.

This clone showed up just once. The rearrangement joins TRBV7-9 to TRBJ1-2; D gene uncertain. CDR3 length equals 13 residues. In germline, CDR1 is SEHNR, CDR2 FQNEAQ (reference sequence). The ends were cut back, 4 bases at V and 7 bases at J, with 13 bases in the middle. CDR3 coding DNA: TGTGCCAGCAGCTCAAGATCGCTATTTGGCTACACCTTC. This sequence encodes CASSSRSLFGYTF.